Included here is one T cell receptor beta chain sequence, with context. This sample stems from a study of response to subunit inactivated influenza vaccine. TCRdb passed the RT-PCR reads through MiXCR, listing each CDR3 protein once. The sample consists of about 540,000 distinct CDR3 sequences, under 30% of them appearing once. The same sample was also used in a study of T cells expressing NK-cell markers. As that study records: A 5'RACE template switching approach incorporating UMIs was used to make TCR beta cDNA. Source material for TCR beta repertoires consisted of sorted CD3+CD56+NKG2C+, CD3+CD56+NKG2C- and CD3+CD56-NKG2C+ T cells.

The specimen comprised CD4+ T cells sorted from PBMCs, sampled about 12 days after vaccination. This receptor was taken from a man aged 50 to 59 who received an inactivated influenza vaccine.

CDR3 bases: TGTGCCAGCAGCCGACTAGTTCTCGAGCAGTACTTC. It encodes CASSRLVLEQYF. The chain employs TRBV7-9 and TRBJ2-7; tentative D call: TRBD2 (6 bases). Germline V CDR1 and CDR2: SEHNR, FQNEAQ (reference sequence). There are 12 residues in the CDR3. Between the trimmed V and J ends, which lost 5 bases and 6 bases, there was a span of 11 bases. The complete variable domain, with remaining parts taken from reference TRBV7-9 and TRBJ2-7, reads DTGVSQNPRHKITKRGQNVTFRCDPISEHNRLYWYRQTLGQGPEFLTYFQNEAQLEKSRLLSDRFSAERPKGSFSTLEIQRTEQGDSAMYLCASSRLVLEQYFGPGTRLTVT.